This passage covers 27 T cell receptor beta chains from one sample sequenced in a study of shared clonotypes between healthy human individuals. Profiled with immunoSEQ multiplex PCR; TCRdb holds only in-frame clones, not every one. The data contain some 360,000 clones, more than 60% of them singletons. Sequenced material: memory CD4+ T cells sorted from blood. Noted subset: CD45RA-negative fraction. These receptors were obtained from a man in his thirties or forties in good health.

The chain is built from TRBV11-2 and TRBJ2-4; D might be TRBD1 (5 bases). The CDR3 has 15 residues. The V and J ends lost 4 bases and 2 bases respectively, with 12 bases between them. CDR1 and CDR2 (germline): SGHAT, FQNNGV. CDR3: CASSSSTGSKNIQYF. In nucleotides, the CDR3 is TGTGCCAGCAGCTCTTCAACAGGTTCCAAAAACATTCAGTACTTC.

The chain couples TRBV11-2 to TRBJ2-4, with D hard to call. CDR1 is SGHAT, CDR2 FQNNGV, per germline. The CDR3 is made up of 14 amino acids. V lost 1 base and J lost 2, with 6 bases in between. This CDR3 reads CASSLGQTKNIQYF. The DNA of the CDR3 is TGTGCCAGCAGCTTAGGGCAGACCAAAAACATTCAGTACTTC.

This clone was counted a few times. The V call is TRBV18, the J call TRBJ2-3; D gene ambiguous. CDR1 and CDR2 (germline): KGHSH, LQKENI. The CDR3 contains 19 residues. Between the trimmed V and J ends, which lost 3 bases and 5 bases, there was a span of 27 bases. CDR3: CASSPLGLPDVGFGDTQYF. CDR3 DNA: TGTGCCAGCTCACCTCTTGGGCTGCCCGACGTTGGGTTTGGAGATACGCAGTATTTT.

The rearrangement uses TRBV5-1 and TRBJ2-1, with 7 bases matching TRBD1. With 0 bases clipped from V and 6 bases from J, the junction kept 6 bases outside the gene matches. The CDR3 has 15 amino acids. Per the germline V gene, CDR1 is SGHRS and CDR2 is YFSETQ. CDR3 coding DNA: TGCGCCAGCAGCTTGGGTTCTTCAGGGGGCAATGAGCAGTTCTTC. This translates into CASSLGSSGGNEQFF.

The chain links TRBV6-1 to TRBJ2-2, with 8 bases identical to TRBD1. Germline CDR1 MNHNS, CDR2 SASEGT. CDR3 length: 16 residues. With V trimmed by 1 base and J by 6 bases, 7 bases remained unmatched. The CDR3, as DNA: TGTGCCAGCAGTGAAGGACAGGGGCATGGACCCGGGGAGCTGTTTTTT. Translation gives CASSEGQGHGPGELFF.

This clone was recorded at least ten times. The CDR3 protein is CASSPQDAGLGEKLFF. Written as DNA, the CDR3 is TGCGCCAGCAGCCCCCAAGACGCAGGGCTCGGAGAAAAACTGTTTTTT. The genes are TRBV5-1 and TRBJ1-4, with D possibly TRBD1 on 5 matching bases. This CDR3 comprises 16 residues. Germline lookup yields CDR1 SGHRS and CDR2 YFSETQ. V dropped 4 bases and J dropped 8 bases, with 21 bases sitting between them.

The CDR3 sequence: CASRVYDNEQFF. As DNA, the CDR3 is TGTGCCAGCAGGGTTTACGACAATGAGCAGTTCTTC. The rearrangement joins TRBV6-6 to TRBJ2-1; D is unclear. CDR3 length: 12 residues. Trimming left V 6 bases short and J 5 bases short, with 8 bases between. Germline CDR1 MNHNY, CDR2 SVGAGI (reference sequence).

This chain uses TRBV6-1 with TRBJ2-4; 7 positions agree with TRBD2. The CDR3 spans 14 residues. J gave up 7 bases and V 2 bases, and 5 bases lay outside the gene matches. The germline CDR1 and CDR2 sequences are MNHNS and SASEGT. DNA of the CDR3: TGTGCCAGCAGTGAATTGGGAGGGGTGAACATTCAGTACTTC. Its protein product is CASSELGGVNIQYF.

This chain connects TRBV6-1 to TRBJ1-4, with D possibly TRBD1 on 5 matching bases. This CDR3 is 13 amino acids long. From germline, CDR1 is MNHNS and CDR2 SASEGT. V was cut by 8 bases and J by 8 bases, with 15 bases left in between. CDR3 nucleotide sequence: TGTGCCAGCGGGCGTCAGGGAGGCGAAAAACTGTTTTTT. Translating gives CASGRQGGEKLFF.

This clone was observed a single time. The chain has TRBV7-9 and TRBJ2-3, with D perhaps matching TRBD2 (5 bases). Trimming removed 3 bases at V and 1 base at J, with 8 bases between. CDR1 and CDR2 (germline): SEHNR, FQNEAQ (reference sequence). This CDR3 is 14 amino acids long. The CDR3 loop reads CASSLGSGTDTQYF. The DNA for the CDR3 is TGTGCCAGCAGCTTGGGTAGCGGCACAGATACGCAGTATTTT.

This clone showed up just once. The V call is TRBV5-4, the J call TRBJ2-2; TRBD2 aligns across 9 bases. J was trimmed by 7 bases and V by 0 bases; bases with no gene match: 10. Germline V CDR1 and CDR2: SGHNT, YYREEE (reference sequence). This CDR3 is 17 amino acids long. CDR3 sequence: CASSLGLREGRDGELFF. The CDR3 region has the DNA TGTGCCAGCAGCTTGGGGTTGCGGGAGGGCCGGGACGGGGAGCTGTTTTTT.

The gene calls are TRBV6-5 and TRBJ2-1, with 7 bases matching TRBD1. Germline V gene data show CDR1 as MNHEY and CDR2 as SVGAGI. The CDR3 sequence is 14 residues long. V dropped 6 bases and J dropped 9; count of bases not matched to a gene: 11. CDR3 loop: CASSPGQVWGEQFF. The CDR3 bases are TGTGCCAGCAGCCCCGGACAGGTTTGGGGTGAGCAGTTCTTC.

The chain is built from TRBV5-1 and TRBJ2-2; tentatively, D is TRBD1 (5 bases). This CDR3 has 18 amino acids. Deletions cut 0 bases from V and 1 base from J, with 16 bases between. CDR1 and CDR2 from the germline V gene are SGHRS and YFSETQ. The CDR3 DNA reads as TGCGCCAGCAGCTTGGAGTGGTTGGGAAGGGGGAACACCGGGGAGCTGTTTTTT. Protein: CASSLEWLGRGNTGELFF.

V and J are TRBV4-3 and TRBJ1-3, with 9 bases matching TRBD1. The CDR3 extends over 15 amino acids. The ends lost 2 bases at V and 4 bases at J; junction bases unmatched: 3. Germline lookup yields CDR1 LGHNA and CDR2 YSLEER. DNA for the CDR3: TGCGCCAGCAGCCAAAACAGGGGGCCGGGAAACACCATATATTTT. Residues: CASSQNRGPGNTIYF.

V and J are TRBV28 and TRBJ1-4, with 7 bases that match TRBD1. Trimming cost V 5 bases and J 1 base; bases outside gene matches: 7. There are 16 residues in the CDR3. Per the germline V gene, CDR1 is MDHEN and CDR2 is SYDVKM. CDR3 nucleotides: TGTGCCAGCAGTCCGGCAGGGGGTCAAACTAATGAAAAACTGTTTTTT. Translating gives CASSPAGGQTNEKLFF.

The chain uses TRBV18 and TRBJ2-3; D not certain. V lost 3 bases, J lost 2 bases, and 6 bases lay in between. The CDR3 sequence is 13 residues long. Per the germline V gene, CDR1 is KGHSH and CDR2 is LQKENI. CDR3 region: CASSPSFTDTQYF. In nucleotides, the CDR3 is TGTGCCAGCTCACCCTCGTTCACAGATACGCAGTATTTT.

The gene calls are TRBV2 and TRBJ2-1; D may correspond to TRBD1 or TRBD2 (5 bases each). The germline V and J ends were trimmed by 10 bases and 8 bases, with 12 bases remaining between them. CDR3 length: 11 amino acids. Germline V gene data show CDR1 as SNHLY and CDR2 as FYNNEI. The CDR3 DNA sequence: TGTGCCAACCAGAGGGGCTATGAGCAGTTCTTC. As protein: CANQRGYEQFF. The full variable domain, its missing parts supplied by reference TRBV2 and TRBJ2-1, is EPEVTQTPSHQVTQMGQEVILRCVPISNHLYFYWYRQILGQKVEFLVSFYNNEISEKSEIFDDQFSVERPDGSNFTLKIRSTKLEDSAMYFCANQRGYEQFFGPGTRLTVL.

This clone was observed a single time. The CDR3 coding sequence is TGTGCCAGCAGTTTCATAGCGGGAGGTCTAGATGAGCAGTTCTTC. Encoded protein: CASSFIAGGLDEQFF. V and J are TRBV28 and TRBJ2-1, with 10 positions matching TRBD2. The CDR3 covers 15 residues. The J segment lost 8 bases and the V segment lost 3 bases, leaving 7 bases of the junction unmatched. Per the germline V gene, CDR1 is MDHEN and CDR2 is SYDVKM.

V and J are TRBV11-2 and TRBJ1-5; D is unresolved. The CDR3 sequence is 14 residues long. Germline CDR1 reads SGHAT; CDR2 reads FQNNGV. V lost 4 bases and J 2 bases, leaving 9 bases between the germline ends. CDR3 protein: CASSSAVRNQPQHF. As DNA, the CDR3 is TGTGCCAGCAGCTCTGCCGTACGCAATCAGCCCCAGCATTTT.

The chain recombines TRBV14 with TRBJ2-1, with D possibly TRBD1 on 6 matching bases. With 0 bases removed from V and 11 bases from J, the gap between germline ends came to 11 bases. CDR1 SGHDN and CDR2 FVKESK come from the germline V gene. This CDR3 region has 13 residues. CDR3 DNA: TGTGCCAGCAGCCAAGATCTAGGACAGCAGCAGTTCTTC. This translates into CASSQDLGQQQFF.

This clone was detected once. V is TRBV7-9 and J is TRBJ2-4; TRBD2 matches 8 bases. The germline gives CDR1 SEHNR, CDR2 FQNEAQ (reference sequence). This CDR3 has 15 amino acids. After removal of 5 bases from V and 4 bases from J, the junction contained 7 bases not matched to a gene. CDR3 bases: TGTGCCAGCAGCGCAAAACTAGCGGTTAAAAACATTCAGTACTTC. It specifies CASSAKLAVKNIQYF.

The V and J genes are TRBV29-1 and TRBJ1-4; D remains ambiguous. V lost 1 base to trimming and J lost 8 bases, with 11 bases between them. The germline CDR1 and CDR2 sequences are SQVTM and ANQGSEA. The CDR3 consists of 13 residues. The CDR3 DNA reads TGCAGCGTTGAAGCGATGGACGGCGAAAAACTGTTTTTT. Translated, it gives CSVEAMDGEKLFF.

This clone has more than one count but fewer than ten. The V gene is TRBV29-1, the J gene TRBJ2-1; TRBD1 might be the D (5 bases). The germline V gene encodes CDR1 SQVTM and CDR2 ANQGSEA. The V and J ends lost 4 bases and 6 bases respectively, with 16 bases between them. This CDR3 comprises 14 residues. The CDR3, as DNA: TGCAGCGTTGGAAGGCAGGGAACCCTCAATGAGCAGTTCTTC. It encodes CSVGRQGTLNEQFF.

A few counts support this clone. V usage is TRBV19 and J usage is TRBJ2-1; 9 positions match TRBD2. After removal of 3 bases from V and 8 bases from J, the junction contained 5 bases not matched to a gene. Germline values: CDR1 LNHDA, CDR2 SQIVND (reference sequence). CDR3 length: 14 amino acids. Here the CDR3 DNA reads TGTGCCAGTAGTATTGCGGGAGGGCGTTATGAGCAGTTCTTC. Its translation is CASSIAGGRYEQFF. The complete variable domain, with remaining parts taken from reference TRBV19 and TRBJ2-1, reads DGGITQSPKYLFRKEGQNVTLSCEQNLNHDAMYWYRQDPGQGLRLIYYSQIVNDFQKGDIAEGYSVSREKKESFPLTVTSAQKNPTAFYLCASSIAGGRYEQFFGPGTRLTVL.

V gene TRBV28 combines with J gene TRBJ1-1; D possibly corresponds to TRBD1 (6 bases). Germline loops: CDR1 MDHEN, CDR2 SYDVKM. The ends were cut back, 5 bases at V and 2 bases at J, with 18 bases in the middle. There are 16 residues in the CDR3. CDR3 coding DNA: TGTGCCAGCAGTCCACTAATTACAGGGAGCAACACTGAAGCTTTCTTT. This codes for CASSPLITGSNTEAFF.

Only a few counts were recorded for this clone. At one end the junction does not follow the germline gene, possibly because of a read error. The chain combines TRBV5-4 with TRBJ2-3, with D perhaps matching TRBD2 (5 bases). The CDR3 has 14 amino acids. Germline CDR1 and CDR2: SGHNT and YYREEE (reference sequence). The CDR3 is CASSLVASIDTQYF. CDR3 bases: TGTGCCAGCAGCTTGGTCGCTAGCATAGATACGCAGTATTTT.

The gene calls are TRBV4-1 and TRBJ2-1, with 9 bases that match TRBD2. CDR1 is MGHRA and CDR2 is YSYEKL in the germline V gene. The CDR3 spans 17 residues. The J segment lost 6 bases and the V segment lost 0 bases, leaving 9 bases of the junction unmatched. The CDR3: CASSQEVTSGLGNEQFF. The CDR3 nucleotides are TGCGCCAGCAGCCAAGAAGTCACTAGCGGGCTTGGCAATGAGCAGTTCTTC.